A selection of T cell receptor beta chains follows, all from one sample in a study of Graves' ophthalmopathy and Graves' hyperthyroidism. TCRdb called the multiplex PCR reads again in MiXCR, with one record for every CDR3 protein. The table lists about 550,000 distinct CDR3 sequences, about 35% of them singletons. Sequences were obtained from peripheral blood or thyroid tissue (not recorded which). The receptors derive from an adult man with Graves' hyperthyroidism. The CDR3 runs from the conserved cysteine through the conserved F or W. The D gene is left open where the match is weak. Size is omitted from some rows. Given values are once, few, many or a class for expanded clones.

d_call clone_size j_call v_call cdr3_nt cdr3_aa
NA NA TRBJ2-6 TRBV6-1 TGTGCCAGCAGTCCCTCATTGGGGGTCTCTGGGGCCAACGTCCTGACTTTC CASSPSLGVSGANVLTF
NA many TRBJ2-6 TRBV9 TGTGCCAGCAGCTTTCGACGGGACTCTGGGGCCAACGTCCTGACTTTC CASSFRRDSGANVLTF
NA many TRBJ1-5 TRBV19 TGTGCCAGCCGCCCAGGGAGCAATCAGCCCCAGCATTTT CASRPGSNQPQHF
NA NA TRBJ2-7 TRBV7-9 TGTGCCAGCAGCCAAGTGCCACACCACGAGCAGTACTTC CASSQVPHHEQYF
NA once TRBJ1-2 TRBV10-3 TGTGCCATCAGTGACCACCCCTATATAGGAAGCTATGGCTACACCTTC CAISDHPYIGSYGYTF
NA few TRBJ2-7 TRBV20-1 TGCAGTTCCAGGAGGGCAGGGGGTGTCCTCTACGAGCAGTACTTC CSSRRAGGVLYEQYF
TRBD1 many TRBJ1-6 TRBV14 TGTGCCAGCAGCCAAGTGGGACAGTCCACAAGCTCCTATAATTCACCCCTCCACTTT CASSQVGQSTSSYNSPLHF
NA many TRBJ1-2 TRBV29-1 TGCAGCGTTGCCATGAAAGTAGGGAATGGCTACACCTTC CSVAMKVGNGYTF
TRBD2 many TRBJ2-2 TRBV20-1 TGCAGTGCTAGCGCGGTCGGGGGGACCGGGGAGCTGTTTTTT CSASAVGGTGELFF
NA many TRBJ1-3 TRBV24-1 TGTGCCACCAGTGATTCCCCTGGAAACACCATATATTTT CATSDSPGNTIYF
NA NA TRBJ1-1 TRBV2 TGTGCCAGCAGTGAGGTACAGGGTAGGACTGAAGCTTTCTTT CASSEVQGRTEAFF
NA NA TRBJ2-3 TRBV29-1 TGCAGCGTACACCCCGGGACTCTCGCAGATACGCAGTATTTT CSVHPGTLADTQYF
TRBD1 NA TRBJ1-2 TRBV5-4 TGTGCCAGCAGCCTAAGGGACAGGGCCAACTATGGCTACACCTTC CASSLRDRANYGYTF
TRBD1 NA TRBJ1-4 TRBV10-3 TGTGCCATCAGTGACGGGACAGGGGTCGAAAAACTGTTTTTT CAISDGTGVEKLFF
TRBD1 NA TRBJ2-2 TRBV7-3 TGTGCCAGCAGAAAGAGGGGGCGGTTTTTT CASRKRGRFF
NA many TRBJ1-3 TRBV7-2 TGTGCCAGCAGCTTATACGGGAGCCTTGCTGGAAACACCATATATTTT CASSLYGSLAGNTIYF
NA many TRBJ2-7 TRBV4-2 TGTGCCAGCAGCCGCAATAGCGAGCAGTACTTC CASSRNSEQYF
NA NA TRBJ2-7 TRBV11-2 TGCGCCAGCAGTTTAGTCCTGGGGGCAGGCTCCAACTACGAGCAGTACTTC CASSLVLGAGSNYEQYF
NA NA TRBJ1-5 TRBV6-5 TGTGCCAGCAGTTACTCACCCCAGCATTTT CASSYSPQHF
NA many TRBJ2-5 TRBV20-1 TGCAGTGCTAGTGGGGCGCGGGGGACCCAGTACTTC CSASGARGTQYF
NA NA TRBJ1-1 TRBV29-1 TGCAGCGTCGACGATGGGACGGCAATGAACACTGAAGCTTTCTTT CSVDDGTAMNTEAFF
NA many TRBJ2-7 TRBV12-3/TRBV12-4 TGTGCCAGCAGCAGACTAGGGGGCGAGCAGTACTTC CASSRLGGEQYF
NA many TRBJ2-2 TRBV5-5 TGTGCCAGCAGTTCGGGACCTACGGACGCCGGGGAGCTGTTTTTT CASSSGPTDAGELFF
NA NA TRBJ1-5 TRBV18 TGTGCCAGCTCACCCGGCCGAAGTATGGGTCAGCCCCAGCATTTT CASSPGRSMGQPQHF
NA NA TRBJ2-1 TRBV30 TGTGCCTGGAGTGTATCCCATGAGCAGTTCTTC CAWSVSHEQFF
TRBD1 NA TRBJ1-2 TRBV12-3/TRBV12-4 TGTGCCAGCAGTCAAATAACCGGGACAGGGTTGGGCACCTTC CASSQITGTGLGTF
TRBD2 many TRBJ2-7 TRBV7-2 TGTGCCAGCAGCTTAGTTACGGCGGGAGGTGGGTACGAGCAGTACTTC CASSLVTAGGGYEQYF
NA NA TRBJ2-5 TRBV5-8 TGTGCCAGCAGCCGCGGGGTTTTTCAAGAGACCCAGTACTTC CASSRGVFQETQYF
TRBD1 NA TRBJ2-7 TRBV10-3 TGTGCCATCAGTGAGTCAACCGGGACAGGGGCCACCTACGAGCAGTACTTC CAISESTGTGATYEQYF
TRBD1 many TRBJ1-1 TRBV24-1 TGTGCCACCAGTGATAAACCGGGACAGGGAAACACTGAAGCTTTCTTT CATSDKPGQGNTEAFF
NA many TRBJ2-7 TRBV9 TGTGCCAGCAGCGTAGGGGGTGGGGATTACGAGCAGTACTTC CASSVGGGDYEQYF
NA NA TRBJ1-1 TRBV11-2 TGCGCCAGCAGCCAAGATGTTTTGCGGGCGAACACTGAAGCTTTCTTT CASSQDVLRANTEAFF
TRBD2 few TRBJ2-7 TRBV27 TGTGCCAGCAGTTTACATTTCCCCACTAGCGGAGCCTACGAGCAGTACTTC CASSLHFPTSGAYEQYF
NA few TRBJ2-3 TRBV5-5 TGTGCCAGTCGTGCGTCCTTCGTAGGGGTTCGAACAGATACGCAGTATTTT CASRASFVGVRTDTQYF
NA NA TRBJ2-1 TRBV10-3 TGTGCCATCGCAGCCTCTACAGGCGGGGATAATGAGCAGTTCTTC CAIAASTGGDNEQFF
NA NA TRBJ1-3 TRBV15 TGTGCCACCAGCAGATTGGGCTATGGCTACACCATATATTTT CATSRLGYGYTIYF
TRBD1 few TRBJ2-5 TRBV20-1 TGCAGTGCTAGGGGGACAGGGGAGCGGGAGACCCAGTACTTC CSARGTGERETQYF
NA NA TRBJ2-2 TRBV5-6 TGTGCCAGCGGCATTCCGGGACAAACGAACACCGGGGAGCTGTTTTTT CASGIPGQTNTGELFF
NA few TRBJ2-7 TRBV30 TGTGCCTGGAACAACCCGAGGGTGACGTCCTACGAGCAGTACTTC CAWNNPRVTSYEQYF
NA many TRBJ1-1 TRBV20-1 TGCAGTGCCATACAGGGGAACACTGAAGCTTTCTTT CSAIQGNTEAFF
TRBD2 few TRBJ2-6 TRBV20-1 TGCAGTGCTAAAACCCCATGGGGGGGTCAGGCCTCTGGGGCCAACGTCCTGACTTTC CSAKTPWGGQASGANVLTF
NA many TRBJ1-6 TRBV9 TGTGCCAGCAGCGTAGGGACAGACAAAAATTCACCCCTCCACTTT CASSVGTDKNSPLHF
NA few TRBJ1-2 TRBV19 TGTGCCAGTAGCCTAATTCGGGCCCCCACTACTAACTATGGCTACACCTTC CASSLIRAPTTNYGYTF
TRBD1 NA TRBJ1-2 TRBV7-3 TGTGCCAGCAGCTTATCCCAGGGGGAGAACATTCTTGGCTACACCTTC CASSLSQGENILGYTF
NA NA TRBJ2-7 TRBV20-1 TGCAGTGCTAGCGGGGCCGGGACAAGCAACGAGCAGTACTTC CSASGAGTSNEQYF
TRBD1 NA TRBJ1-5 TRBV2 TGTGCCAGCTCACCGGGACAGGGCGTAAATCAGCCCCAGCATTTT CASSPGQGVNQPQHF
NA few TRBJ1-1 TRBV28 TGTGCCAGCAGTGTATCACCCACTGAAGCTTTCTTT CASSVSPTEAFF
NA many TRBJ2-2 TRBV12-3/TRBV12-4 TGTGCCAGCAGTTTAGCGCGGGACACCGGGGAGCTGTTTTTT CASSLARDTGELFF
NA many TRBJ1-1 TRBV10-3 TGTGCCATCACGGGCGCAGGGAACACTGAAGCTTTCTTT CAITGAGNTEAFF
TRBD2 many TRBJ2-5 TRBV7-9 TGTGCCAGCAGCTTCCGACTAGCGGGATATCAAGAGACCCAGTACTTC CASSFRLAGYQETQYF
NA few TRBJ1-2 TRBV12-3/TRBV12-4 TGTGCCAGCAGTTTGGGGGTGGTGGGTTTGGGGGGCTACACCTTC CASSLGVVGLGGYTF
TRBD1 few TRBJ2-3 TRBV12-3/TRBV12-4 TGTGCCAGCAGGACATGGACAGGGGGCGCAGATACGCAGTATTTT CASRTWTGGADTQYF
NA many TRBJ1-4 TRBV5-1 TGCGCCAGCAGCTTGGGCCGTGCAACTAATGAAAAACTGTTTTTT CASSLGRATNEKLFF
NA many TRBJ1-1 TRBV10-2 TGCGCCAGTCGAGACTCAGGGGACACTGAAGCTTTCTTT CASRDSGDTEAFF
TRBD2 once TRBJ2-1 TRBV7-9 TGTGCCAGCAGCGCGCCCGGGACTAGCGGCAATGAGCAGTTCTTC CASSAPGTSGNEQFF
NA many TRBJ1-1 TRBV12-3/TRBV12-4 TGTGCCAGCAGTTTAGGATGGGTCCCCCAATACACTGAAGCTTTCTTT CASSLGWVPQYTEAFF
TRBD1 NA TRBJ1-5 TRBV12-3/TRBV12-4 TGTGCCAGCAGTCCAACTGGACAGGGCCTAAATCAGCCCCAGCATTTT CASSPTGQGLNQPQHF
NA many TRBJ1-3 TRBV9 TGTGCCAGCAGCCTGAATTGGGGCTCTGGAAACACCATATATTTT CASSLNWGSGNTIYF